The entry that follows covers one T cell receptor beta chain sequence. Its antigen is still unknown. TRB rearrangements were amplified by touch-down multiplex PCR with mixed TRB-A/B primers. TCRdb reanalyzed the multiplex PCR reads and collapses them to one entry per CDR3 protein, without DNA. Its table lists about 11,000 distinct CDR3 sequences. TRB amplification used approximately 250 ng of peripheral blood genomic DNA. This entry comes from a study of T cell clusters in autoimmune cytopenias. The study's findings and limits: The T cell clusters came from computational analysis alone and lack functional validation.

This sample was shared with a second study, whose subject was T cell repertoires in aging, cancer and after chemotherapy.

The sequence was collected from a human donor in good health. Sequenced input: peripheral blood.

CDR3 in amino acids: CAWSVGQGWDEQFF. V gene TRBV30 combines with J gene TRBJ2-1; TCRdb's assignment of TRBD1 cannot be checked, as there is no DNA. The CDR3 is made up of 14 amino acids. Germline CDR1 is GTSNPN and CDR2 is SVGIG (reference sequence).